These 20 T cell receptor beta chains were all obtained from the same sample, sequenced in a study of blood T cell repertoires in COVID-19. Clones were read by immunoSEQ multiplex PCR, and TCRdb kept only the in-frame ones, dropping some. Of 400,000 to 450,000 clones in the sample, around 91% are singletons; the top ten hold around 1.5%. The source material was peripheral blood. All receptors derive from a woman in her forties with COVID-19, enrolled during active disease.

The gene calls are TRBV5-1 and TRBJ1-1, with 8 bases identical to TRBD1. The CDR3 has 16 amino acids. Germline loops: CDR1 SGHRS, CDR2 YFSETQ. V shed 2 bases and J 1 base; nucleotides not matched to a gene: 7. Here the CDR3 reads CASSFFTGGKNTEAFF. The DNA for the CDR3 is TGCGCCAGCAGCTTTTTTACAGGGGGAAAGAACACTGAAGCTTTCTTT.

This CDR3 reads CASGLGLAGTGELFF. The CDR3 DNA follows: TGTGCTAGTGGTTTGGGGCTAGCGGGAACCGGGGAGCTGTTTTTT. The chain uses TRBV12-5 and TRBJ2-2, with 9 bases identical to TRBD2. The CDR3 loop spans 15 amino acids. Trimming removed 1 base from V and 5 bases from J; junction bases left unmatched: 2. The germline V gene encodes CDR1 LGHNT and CDR2 FRNRAP.

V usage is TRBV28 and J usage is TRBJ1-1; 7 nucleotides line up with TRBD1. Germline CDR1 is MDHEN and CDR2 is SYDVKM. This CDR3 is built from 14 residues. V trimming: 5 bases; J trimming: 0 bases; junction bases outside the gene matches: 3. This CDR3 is CASSVTGMNTEAFF. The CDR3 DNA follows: TGTGCCAGCAGTGTGACAGGGATGAACACTGAAGCTTTCTTT.

The CDR3 coding sequence is TGTGCCAGCAGTTTGAGGAGGGCCGACAATGAGCAGTTCTTC. This sequence encodes CASSLRRADNEQFF. V usage is TRBV27 and J usage is TRBJ2-1; a weak D match, TRBD2 (6 bases). The V gene lost 3 bases and the J gene lost 5 bases, with 11 bases spanning the gap. This CDR3 has 14 amino acids. Germline CDR1 reads MNHEY; CDR2 reads SMNVEV (reference sequence).

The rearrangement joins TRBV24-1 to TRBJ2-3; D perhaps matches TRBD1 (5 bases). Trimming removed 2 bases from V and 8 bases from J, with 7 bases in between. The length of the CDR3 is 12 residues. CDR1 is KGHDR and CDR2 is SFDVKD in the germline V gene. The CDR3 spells CATSDSRGTQYF. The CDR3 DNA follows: TGTGCCACCAGTGATTCAAGGGGTACGCAGTATTTT.

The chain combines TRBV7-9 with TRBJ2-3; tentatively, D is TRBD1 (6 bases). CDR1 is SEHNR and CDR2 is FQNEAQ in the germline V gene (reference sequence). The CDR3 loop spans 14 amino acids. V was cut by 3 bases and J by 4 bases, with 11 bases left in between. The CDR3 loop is CASSFTGPADTQYF. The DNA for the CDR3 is TGTGCCAGCAGCTTTACAGGGCCCGCAGATACGCAGTATTTT.

The CDR3 sequence is CAWTLGQYNQPQHF. CDR3 DNA sequence: TGTGCCTGGACCTTAGGACAGTATAATCAGCCCCAGCATTTT. The chain employs TRBV30 and TRBJ1-5, with D perhaps matching TRBD1 (6 bases). Trimming stripped 4 bases from V and 4 bases from J, with 14 bases between. The CDR3 length is 14 residues. Germline loops: CDR1 GTSNPN, CDR2 SVGIG (reference sequence).

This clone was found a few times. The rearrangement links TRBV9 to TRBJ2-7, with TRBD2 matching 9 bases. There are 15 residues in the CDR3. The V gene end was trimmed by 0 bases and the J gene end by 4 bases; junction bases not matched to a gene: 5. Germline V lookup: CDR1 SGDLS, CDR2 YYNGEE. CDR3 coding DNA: TGTGCCAGCAGCGTAGGTAGCGGGAGCGCGTACGAGCAGTACTTC. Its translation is CASSVGSGSAYEQYF.

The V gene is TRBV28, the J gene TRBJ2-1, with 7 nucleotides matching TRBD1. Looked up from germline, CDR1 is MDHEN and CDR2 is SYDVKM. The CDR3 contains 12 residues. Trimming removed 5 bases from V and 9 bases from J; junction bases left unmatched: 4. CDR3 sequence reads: CASSVGQVEQFF. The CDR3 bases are TGTGCCAGCAGTGTAGGACAGGTTGAGCAGTTCTTC.

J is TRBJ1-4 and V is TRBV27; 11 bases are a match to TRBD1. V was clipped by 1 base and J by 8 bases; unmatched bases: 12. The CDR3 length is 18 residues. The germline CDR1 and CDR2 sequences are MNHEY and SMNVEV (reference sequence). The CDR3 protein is CASSLLPGQGGRGEKLFF. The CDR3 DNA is TGTGCCAGCAGTTTATTACCGGGACAGGGGGGTAGGGGCGAAAAACTGTTTTTT.

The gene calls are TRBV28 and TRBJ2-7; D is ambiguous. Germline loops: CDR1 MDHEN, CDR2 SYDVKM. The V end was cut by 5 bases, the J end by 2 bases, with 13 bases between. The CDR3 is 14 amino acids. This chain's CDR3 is CASSRSGSTYEQYF. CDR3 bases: TGTGCCAGCAGTCGGTCCGGGTCTACCTACGAGCAGTACTTC.

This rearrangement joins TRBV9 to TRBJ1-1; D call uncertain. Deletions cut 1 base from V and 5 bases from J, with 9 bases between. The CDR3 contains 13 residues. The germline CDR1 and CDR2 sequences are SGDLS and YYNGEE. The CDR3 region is CASSVTERTEAFF. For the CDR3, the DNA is TGTGCCAGCAGCGTAACGGAGAGGACTGAAGCTTTCTTT.

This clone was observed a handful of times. This chain's CDR3 is CASSELVTGGKETEAFF. CDR3 nucleotides: TGTGCCAGCAGTGAATTAGTTACAGGTGGGAAGGAGACTGAAGCTTTCTTT. The chain uses TRBV2 and TRBJ1-1, with TRBD1 as a possible D gene (5 bases). The CDR3 spans 17 residues. The V and J ends lost 2 bases and 5 bases respectively, with 21 bases between them. Germline CDR1 reads SNHLY; CDR2 reads FYNNEI.

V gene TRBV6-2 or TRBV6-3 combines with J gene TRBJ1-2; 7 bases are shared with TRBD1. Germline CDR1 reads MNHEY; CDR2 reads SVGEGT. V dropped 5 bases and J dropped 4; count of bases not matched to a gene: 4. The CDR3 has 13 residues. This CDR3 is CASSPTGSYGYTF. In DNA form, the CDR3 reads TGTGCCAGCAGTCCGACAGGGAGCTATGGCTACACCTTC.

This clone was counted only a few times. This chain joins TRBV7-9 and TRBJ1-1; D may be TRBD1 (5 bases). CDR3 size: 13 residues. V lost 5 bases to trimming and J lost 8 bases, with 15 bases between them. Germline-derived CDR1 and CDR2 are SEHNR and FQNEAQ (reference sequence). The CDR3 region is CASSPGGVSEAFF. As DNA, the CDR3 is TGTGCCAGCAGCCCTGGAGGGGTGTCCGAAGCTTTCTTT.

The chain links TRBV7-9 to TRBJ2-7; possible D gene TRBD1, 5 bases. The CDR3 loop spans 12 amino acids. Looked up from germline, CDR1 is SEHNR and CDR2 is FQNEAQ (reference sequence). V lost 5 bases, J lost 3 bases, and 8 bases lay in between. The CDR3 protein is CASSPTVYEQYF. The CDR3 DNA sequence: TGTGCCAGCAGCCCGACAGTCTACGAGCAGTACTTC.

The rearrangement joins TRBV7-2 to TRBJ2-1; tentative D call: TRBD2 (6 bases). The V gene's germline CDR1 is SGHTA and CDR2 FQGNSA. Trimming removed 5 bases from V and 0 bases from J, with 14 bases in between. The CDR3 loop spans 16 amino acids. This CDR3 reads CASSPLSGSSYNEQFF. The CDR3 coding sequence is TGTGCCAGCAGCCCCCTTAGCGGCAGCTCCTACAATGAGCAGTTCTTC.

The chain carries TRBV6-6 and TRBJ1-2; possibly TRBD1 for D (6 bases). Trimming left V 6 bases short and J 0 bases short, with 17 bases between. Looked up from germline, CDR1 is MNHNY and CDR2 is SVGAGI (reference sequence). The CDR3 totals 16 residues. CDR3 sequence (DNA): TGTGCCAGCAGGAATTTAGGACAGTCCTCTAACTATGGCTACACCTTC. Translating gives CASRNLGQSSNYGYTF.

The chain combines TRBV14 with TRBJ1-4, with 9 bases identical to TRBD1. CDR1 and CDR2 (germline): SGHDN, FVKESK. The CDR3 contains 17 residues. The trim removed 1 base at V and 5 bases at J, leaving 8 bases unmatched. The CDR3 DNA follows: TGTGCCAGCAGCCAAGTCGGGACAGGGTTTTTGAATGAAAAACTGTTTTTT. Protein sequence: CASSQVGTGFLNEKLFF.

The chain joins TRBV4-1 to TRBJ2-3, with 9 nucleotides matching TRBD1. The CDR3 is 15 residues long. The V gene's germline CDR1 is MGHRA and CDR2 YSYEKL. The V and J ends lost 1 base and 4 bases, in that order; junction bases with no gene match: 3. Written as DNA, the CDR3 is TGCGCCAGCAGCCAAGTAGGACAGGGGTCAGATACGCAGTATTTT. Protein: CASSQVGQGSDTQYF.